This T cell receptor beta chain was captured by sequencing in a study of identifying expanded T cells in peripheral blood. V lost 5 bases and J 0 bases, leaving 13 bases between the germline ends. Germline V gene data show CDR1 as LNHDA and CDR2 as SQIVND (reference sequence). The CDR3 runs 15 residues. Of note for this clone: Its antigen is as yet unknown.

Whole-study findings and limits: About 1.2 clones differed between technical replicates, versus 16.4 and 19 over time. Variance in clone template counts between approximately 2-week samples significantly increased with total template count across all healthy donors.

Healthy donors had no documented immune events, such as infections, while sampled. Repertoires were generated with immunoSEQ multiplex PCR, while TCRdb's copy carries only in-frame clones and drops some. The table includes under 100,000 clones, about 85% detected once. The chain joins TRBV19 to TRBJ1-2; D gene ambiguous. This TCR came from a person aged 18-69 years in good health. Sequenced sample: blood. In DNA, the CDR3 is TGTGCCAGTAGTCGCCGGGAACCCTCTAACTATGGCTACACCTTC. Its translation is CASSRREPSNYGYTF.